This T cell receptor beta chain was found in a study of post-analysis software for immune sequencing data. Study summary: Both relapsing-remitting and secondary progressive multiple sclerosis featured among the disease courses, as did progressive-relapsing multiple sclerosis.

Unique-molecular-identifier-tagged TCR beta cDNA libraries were used. The T cell input of roughly 0.9 to 10 million gave about 470,000 cDNA molecules. TCRdb independently ran MiXCR on the PCR reads; one entry per CDR3 protein. The data hold 170,000 or so distinct CDR3 sequences, with about 29% observed a single time. Findings of the study overall: Higher frequency in patients than in controls was seen for roughly five TRBV segments, with TRBV5-6, TRBV5-1 and TRBV20-1 among them. F measure showed strong co-clustering of same-batch samples.

This clonotype was seen a handful of times. The antigen is undetermined. Trimming cost V 4 bases and J 6 bases; bases outside gene matches: 8. The germline CDR1 and CDR2 sequences are DFQATT and SNEGSKA (reference sequence). The CDR3 contains 15 residues. The sample comprised blood. The genes are TRBV20-1 and TRBJ1-6; 8 nucleotides align to TRBD1. This sequence originates from a girl aged 5-17 years with multiple sclerosis. In DNA form, the CDR3 reads TGCAGTGCTAAGGTGCAGGGGGCCTCTAATTCACCCCTCCACTTT. The encoded protein is CSAKVQGASNSPLHF.